The clone carrying this T cell receptor beta chain was seen a few times. Its antigen is currently unknown. This sample stems from a study of identical twins. Whole-study results and caveats: The abundant beta clonotypes from cord blood had fewer insertions, and memory repertoires had none of this.

Deletions cut 0 bases from V and 7 bases from J, with 5 bases between. Germline V gene sequence: CDR1 SGHRS, CDR2 YFSETQ. CDR3 length: 13 residues. TCRdb independently ran MiXCR on the 5' RACE reads; one entry per CDR3 protein. The data hold some 440,000 distinct CDR3 sequences, with approximately 24% observed a single time. The same data also went into a second study, on T cells expressing NK-cell markers. As that report states: The study found dominant NKG2C+ clonotypes at about 1.0-7.0% of CD8+ T cells in over five donors. These clonotypes additionally ranked first within the CD3+CD56-NKG2C+ fraction of a few donors.

The TCR was taken from a woman aged 18-29 years in good health. The specimen was CD4+ T cells sorted from blood. The chain links TRBV5-1 to TRBJ1-6; D is ambiguous. CDR3: CASSLEDNSPLHF. The CDR3 DNA reads as TGCGCCAGCAGCTTGGAGGACAATTCACCCCTCCACTTT.